This record concerns one T cell receptor beta chain sequence. The V gene's germline CDR1 is MNHEY and CDR2 SMNVEV (reference sequence). With 6 bases removed from V and 4 bases from J, the gap between germline ends came to 12 bases. CDR3 length equals 13 residues. Assay: immunoSEQ multiplex PCR; the TCRdb copy retains only in-frame clones and omits some. This repertoire shows some 150,000 clones, around 91% found once; its top ten account for around 5%. The data derive from a study of T cell responses to AZD1222 COVID-19 vaccine. The sample here was peripheral blood, taken on day 0 of AZD1222 vaccination. The V and J genes are TRBV27 and TRBJ1-2, with no clear D. This receptor was taken from an adult in good health. DNA for the CDR3: TGTGCCAGCAGCAGTGTGCAAGGCTATGGCTACACCTTC. The encoded protein is CASSSVQGYGYTF.